The clone carrying this T cell receptor (beta chain) was observed many times. The data derive from a study of human T cells and chemical hapten exposure. The time point here: pre-sensitization, week 0. Treatment noted: therapeutic diphenylcyclopropenone sensitization with weekly scalp DPC. The V gene's germline CDR1 is LGHNA and CDR2 YSLEER. This CDR3 contains 15 residues. V lost 0 bases to trimming and J lost 4 bases; unmatched junction nucleotides: 2. Each CDR3 protein is one row after TCRdb ran MiXCR on the RACE reads. The repertoire has around 250,000 distinct CDR3 sequences, about 8.1% of them found once; the top ten carry under 2.5%.

The chain recombines TRBV4-3 with TRBJ2-3; 9 bases align to TRBD2. The starting material was whole blood, obtained in connection with sensitization to the hapten diphenylcyclopropenone (DPC). This sequence originates from a woman in her 40s with alopecia areata. Some clones in this sample may be carry-over from other donors' samples. The chain's CDR3 is CASSQEAGGPDTQYF. CDR3 bases: TGCGCCAGCAGCCAAGAGGCGGGAGGGCCAGATACGCAGTATTTT.